One sample yielded the 5 T cell receptor delta chains listed below, sequenced in a study of gamma-delta chains in newborns, infants, children. TCRdb processed the reads again with the CATT caller. The table includes about 4,900 delta-chain clones, under 4% detected once. Sequencing input: blood. The receptors come from a child who was a newborn, infant or young child, either healthy, febrile or measles-vaccinated (not recorded which).

A note on this clone: This DNA's translation and the protein TCRdb lists, from a much larger clone, do not match at residue 18, likely due to a read error; the protein shown is translated from the DNA. The chain carries TRDV3 and TRDJ2, with TRDD2 matching 9 bases. The CDR3 runs to 20 residues. The germline gives CDR1 TVYSNPD, CDR2 GDNSRS (reference sequence). For the CDR3, the DNA is TGTGCCTCGACCCCTTCCTACGAGCGACTGGTCCAAGCTTTGACAGCACAACGCTTCTTT. Protein: CASTPSYERLVQALTAQRFF.

A note on this clone: This may stem from a read error, because a much larger clone lies one nucleotide away. Additional DNA sequences in this sample encode the identical CDR3. The chain recombines TRDV3 with TRDJ1, with 11 bases matching TRDD3. The CDR3 covers 22 residues. Looked up from germline, CDR1 is TVYSNPD and CDR2 is GDNSRS (reference sequence). The CDR3 loop reads CAQSFPSAVTFYWGIVTDTLIF. CDR3 sequence (DNA): TGTGCCCAGTCCTTTCCGTCCGCGGTGACCTTCTACTGGGGGATAGTCACCGATACACTCATCTTT.

By share, this clone ranks as medium-sized. Given a much more abundant clone one base away, this may be a read error. The rearrangement joins TRDV2 to TRDJ3, with D possibly matching TRDD3 (6 bases). Germline loops: CDR1 GEAIGNYY, CDR2 EKD. The CDR3 is made up of 19 amino acids. CDR3 in DNA: TGTGCCTGTGACTCCGCGGATACTGGTTTCACCTGGGACGCCCGACAGATGTTTTTC. Protein product: CACDSADTGFTWDARQMFF.

As to this clone: TCRdb lists the protein of a much larger clone for this DNA, which differs at residue 5, so this is likely a read error; the protein given here is translated from the DNA itself. This chain uses TRDV2 with TRDJ3, with TRDD3 matching over 9 bases. CDR1 GEAIGNYY and CDR2 EKD come from the germline V gene. The CDR3 has 18 residues. The ends lost 2 bases at V and 0 bases at J; junction bases unmatched: 4. The CDR3 DNA sequence: TGTGCCTGTGACATCTACTGGGGGAGCTCCTGGGACACCCGACAGATGTTTTTC. This gives the protein CACDIYWGSSWDTRQMFF.

This clone was detected only a few times. This clone may be a read error of a much larger clone one base away. The chain couples TRDV1 to TRDJ1, with 9 bases aligning to TRDD2. The V segment lost 3 bases and the J segment 0 bases; nucleotides outside the gene matches: 20. The CDR3 is 21 amino acids. Germline V lookup: CDR1 TSWWSYY, CDR2 QGS. In nucleotides, the CDR3 is TGTGCTCTTGGGGACGTCCTTCCTACGAGGATGGGGGCCGTGTACACCGATAAACTCATCTTT. Its translation: CALGDVLPTRMGAVYTDKLIF.